The 11 T cell receptor beta chains listed next were all sequenced from one sample in a study of blood T cell repertoires in COVID-19 (dated by TCRdb to about 2020). The library was generated by the immunoSEQ multiplex PCR assay. The table comes from immuneACCESS by way of TCRdb, which keeps in-frame sequences with V and J called. Part of the clones is missing from these tables; in studies checked, under half for an unresolved V gene and the rest for unknown reasons. The sample table records 200,000 or so clones; 70% to 90% of these occur just once. Together, the top ten hold 0.7% to 0.8% of the sample. The specimen was peripheral blood. These receptors all come from a woman in her 70s with acute or convalescent COVID-19.

This clone was found once. The V call is TRBV5-1, the J call TRBJ2-1, with TRBD2 identical over 7 bases. Germline CDR1 and CDR2: SGHRS and YFSETQ. The CDR3 runs to 14 residues. Unmatched junction bases numbered 2, after V lost 4 bases and J lost 1 base. The CDR3, as DNA: TGCGCCAGCAGCCTTAGCGGGTCCTACAATGAGCAGTTCTTC. Translation: CASSLSGSYNEQFF.

The rearrangement uses TRBV6-6 and TRBJ1-5, with 7 bases that match TRBD1. From germline, CDR1 is MNHNY and CDR2 SVGAGI (reference sequence). J lost 2 bases, V lost 6 bases, and 4 bases had no gene match. This CDR3 contains 14 residues. CDR3 DNA sequence: TGTGCCAGCAGCGCTGACAGGGGCAATCAGCCCCAGCATTTT. Translating gives CASSADRGNQPQHF.

This sequence joins TRBV6-5 and TRBJ1-1; D is possibly TRBD1 (6 bases). Germline V lookup: CDR1 MNHEY, CDR2 SVGAGI. V was trimmed by 7 bases and J by 0 bases, leaving 12 bases between them. This CDR3 comprises 14 residues. The CDR3 loop is CASNYRAMNTEAFF. As DNA, the CDR3 is TGTGCCAGCAACTACAGGGCCATGAACACTGAAGCTTTCTTT.

This clone showed up just a few times. The V and J genes are TRBV3-1 (or the pseudogene TRBV3-2) and TRBJ2-7; TRBD1 agrees at 8 bases. V shed 3 bases, J shed 3 bases, and the junction held 4 bases outside the gene matches. This CDR3 has 14 amino acids. Germline loops: CDR1 LGHDT, CDR2 YNNKEL (reference sequence). In DNA form, the CDR3 reads TGTGCCAGCAGCCATGGACAGGGCTTCTACGAGCAGTACTTC. This gives the protein CASSHGQGFYEQYF.

This clone was counted once. The V call is TRBV6-1, the J call TRBJ2-5, with TRBD1 matching over 7 bases. The CDR3 sequence is 16 residues long. The J segment lost 5 bases and the V segment lost 4 bases, leaving 13 bases of the junction unmatched. Germline loops: CDR1 MNHNS, CDR2 SASEGT. The CDR3 loop reads CASSGGKGQARETQYF. CDR3 nucleotide sequence: TGTGCCAGCAGTGGGGGAAAAGGACAGGCCAGGGAGACCCAGTACTTC.

V and J are TRBV5-1 and TRBJ1-1; tentative D call: TRBD1 (5 bases). Trimming took off 0 bases at V and 1 base at J, with 7 bases between the two ends. CDR1 SGHRS and CDR2 YFSETQ come from the germline V gene. The length of the CDR3 is 14 residues. CDR3: CASSLVDRNTEAFF. The CDR3 nucleotides are TGCGCCAGCAGCTTGGTTGACAGGAACACTGAAGCTTTCTTT.

This sequence joins TRBV5-4 and TRBJ2-5; TRBD1 matches 8 bases. This CDR3 region has 14 residues. Per the germline V gene, CDR1 is SGHNT and CDR2 is YYREEE (reference sequence). V trimming: 1 base; J trimming: 7 bases; junction bases outside the gene matches: 6. CDR3: CASSLYGQGATQYF. CDR3 DNA: TGTGCCAGCAGCTTGTACGGACAGGGTGCGACCCAGTACTTC.

The gene calls are TRBV28 and TRBJ1-6; tentative D call: TRBD1 (5 bases). The germline gives CDR1 MDHEN, CDR2 SYDVKM. Trimming took 6 bases from V and 19 from J, leaving 22 bases between them. This CDR3 region has 13 residues. The CDR3 DNA reads as TGTGCCAGCAGAGGTCCAGAACAGGTTTTAGGTCACTTT. Translated, it gives CASRGPEQVLGHF.

The genes are TRBV7-9 and TRBJ1-2; D is unclear. CDR3 length: 12 residues. CDR1 and CDR2 from the germline V gene are SEHNR and FQNEAQ (reference sequence). Trimming removed 5 bases at V and 6 bases at J, with 10 bases between. The CDR3 sequence is CASSLKRDGYTF. The CDR3 DNA follows: TGTGCCAGCAGCCTTAAGAGGGATGGCTACACCTTC. The complete variable domain, with remaining parts taken from reference TRBV7-9 and TRBJ1-2, reads DTGVSQNPRHKITKRGQNVTFRCDPISEHNRLYWYRQTLGQGPEFLTYFQNEAQLEKSRLLSDRFSAERPKGSFSTLEIQRTEQGDSAMYLCASSLKRDGYTFGSGTRLTVV.

The V and J genes are TRBV11-3 and TRBJ1-3, with D perhaps TRBD1 (5 bases). CDR1 is SGHNT, CDR2 YENEEA, per germline. The CDR3 has 16 amino acids. Trimming stripped 3 bases from V and 0 bases from J, with 12 bases between. CDR3 region: CASSFIGGSSGNTIYF. In DNA, the CDR3 is TGTGCCAGCAGCTTCATTGGGGGGAGCTCTGGAAACACCATATATTTT.

The gene calls are TRBV6-5 and TRBJ2-5; 8 nucleotides line up with TRBD1. Unmatched junction bases numbered 3, after V lost 4 bases and J lost 5 bases. CDR1 and CDR2 (germline): MNHEY, SVGAGI. The CDR3 consists of 13 residues. As DNA, the CDR3 is TGTGCCAGCAGTTGGGACAGGCTGGAGACCCAGTACTTC. Translating gives CASSWDRLETQYF.